The 28 T cell receptor beta chains below all came from one sample that was sequenced in a study of T cell clones after liver transplantation. The protocol was immunoSEQ multiplex PCR, while the TCRdb copy is restricted to in-frame clones and leaves out a portion. The sample lists 45,000 to 60,000 clones; approximately 63% were seen once. This specimen was CD4+ T cells from blood, taken at the approximately 16-month timepoint. These receptors were collected from a human patient who received a liver transplant. The graft donor may be the source of some T cells.

A few counts support this clone. V gene TRBV27 combines with J gene TRBJ1-1; no reliable D call. This CDR3 is 9 amino acids long. The germline V gene has CDR1 MNHEY and CDR2 SMNVEV (reference sequence). CDR3 region: CVGETEAFF. The DNA of the CDR3 is TGTGTCGGGGAGACTGAAGCTTTCTTT.

The chain couples TRBV15 to TRBJ2-7; D is undetermined. Germline CDR1 reads LNHNV; CDR2 reads YYDKDF (reference sequence). There are 14 residues in the CDR3. With 0 bases removed from V and 3 bases from J, the gap between germline ends came to 9 bases. CDR3 sequence: CATSRDKGSYEQYF. In DNA, the CDR3 is TGTGCCACCAGCAGAGATAAGGGTAGCTACGAGCAGTACTTC. The complete variable domain, with remaining parts taken from reference TRBV15 and TRBJ2-7, reads DAMVIQNPRYQVTQFGKPVTLSCSQTLNHNVMYWYQQKSSQAPKLLFHYYDKDFNNEADTPDNFQSRRPNTSFCFLDIRSPGLGDTAMYLCATSRDKGSYEQYFGPGTRLTVT.

This clone was detected only a few times. V usage is TRBV28 and J usage is TRBJ2-3; the D gene is possibly TRBD2 (5 bases). Trimming shortened V by 6 bases and J by 4 bases, and 11 bases separated the two germline ends. The CDR3 runs 13 residues. Germline values: CDR1 MDHEN, CDR2 SYDVKM. The DNA of the CDR3 is TGTGCCAGCAGCACGGAGGTTTCAGATACGCAGTATTTT. Amino acid sequence: CASSTEVSDTQYF.

The V gene is TRBV5-8, the J gene TRBJ2-5; TRBD1 is a possible D gene (5 bases). CDR1 and CDR2 from the germline V gene are SGHTS and YDEGEE. V dropped 4 bases and J dropped 0 bases, with 19 bases sitting between them. The CDR3 runs 17 residues. CDR3 DNA sequence: TGTGCCAGCAGCCTCCAGCAGGGATCCGCGTACCAAGAGACCCAGTACTTC. Residues: CASSLQQGSAYQETQYF.

This clone was observed at least ten times. This chain links TRBV6-4 with TRBJ1-1, with TRBD1 matching 8 bases. With 8 bases clipped from V and 4 bases from J, the junction kept 3 bases outside the gene matches. CDR3 length: 12 amino acids. The germline V gene encodes CDR1 MRHNA and CDR2 SNTAGT. CDR3 region: CASQTGGTEAFF. DNA for the CDR3: TGTGCCAGCCAAACAGGGGGCACTGAAGCTTTCTTT.

This clone was seen more than once but under ten times. This chain uses TRBV6-5 with TRBJ1-2, with a tentative D call TRBD1 (6 bases). The CDR3 spans 13 residues. The V gene's germline CDR1 is MNHEY and CDR2 SVGAGI. Trimming stripped 6 bases from V and 4 bases from J, with 12 bases between. The CDR3 coding sequence is TGTGCCAGCAGCCCCGGGGGCCGCTATGGCTACACCTTC. Translated, it gives CASSPGGRYGYTF.

The table lists this clone with a few counts. The chain is built from TRBV10-3 and TRBJ1-2, with D possibly matching TRBD1 (6 bases). CDR1 is ENHRY, CDR2 SYGVKD, per germline. The CDR3 is 16 amino acids. V was pared by 7 bases and J by 8 bases, with 26 bases between. The DNA of the CDR3 is TGTGCCATCATGTCCGGCGTTGGGGGCGGAGGAGAGGGCTACACCTTC. Protein: CAIMSGVGGGGEGYTF.

The J gene is TRBJ2-7, the V gene TRBV10-1; either TRBD1 or TRBD2 may fit D (5 bases each). Trimming shortened V by 6 bases and J by 2 bases, and 17 bases separated the two germline ends. The CDR3 extends over 15 amino acids. Germline V gene data show CDR1 as WNHNN and CDR2 as SYGVQD (reference sequence). The CDR3 nucleotides read TGCGCCAGCAGGATCCGGGACGCCCGAACCTACGAGCAGTACGTC. It translates to CASRIRDARTYEQYV.

V usage is TRBV15 and J usage is TRBJ1-4; D is ambiguous. The CDR3 spans 15 residues. V lost 0 bases and J 5 bases, leaving 10 bases between the germline ends. Germline CDR1 reads LNHNV; CDR2 reads YYDKDF (reference sequence). CDR3 in DNA: TGTGCCACCAGCAGAGATCGGAGGTCGAATGAAAAACTGTTTTTT. Translating gives CATSRDRRSNEKLFF.

The gene calls are TRBV6-1 and TRBJ1-2; no clear D. V lost 6 bases, J lost 0 bases, and 14 bases lay in between. The germline CDR1 and CDR2 sequences are MNHNS and SASEGT. This CDR3 spans 15 amino acids. The CDR3 DNA is TGTGCCAGCAGGGACTTCGGTTCTCCTAACTATGGCTACACCTTC. This sequence encodes CASRDFGSPNYGYTF.

The chain recombines TRBV28 with TRBJ2-7; perhaps TRBD2 as D (6 bases). There are 14 residues in the CDR3. Germline V CDR1 and CDR2: MDHEN, SYDVKM. With 6 bases removed from V and 7 bases from J, the gap between germline ends came to 19 bases. CDR3 sequence: CASSPAGWVGEQYF. CDR3 nucleotides: TGTGCCAGCAGCCCCGCGGGGTGGGTGGGGGAGCAGTACTTC. The variable domain in full, completed from reference TRBV28 and TRBJ2-7, reads DVKVTQSSRYLVKRTGEKVFLECVQDMDHENMFWYRQDPGLGLRLIYFSYDVKMKEKGDIPEGYSVSREKKERFSLILESASTNQTSMYLCASSPAGWVGEQYFGPGTRLTVT.

The chain combines TRBV2 with TRBJ2-1; D may be TRBD1 or TRBD2 (5 bases each). With 6 bases removed from V and 6 bases from J, the gap between germline ends came to 15 bases. The CDR3 runs to 14 residues. Germline V lookup: CDR1 SNHLY, CDR2 FYNNEI. The CDR3 reads CASRRDPGTNEQFF. In nucleotides, the CDR3 is TGTGCCAGCAGACGGGACCCCGGGACCAATGAGCAGTTCTTC.

This clone was recorded a few times. The chain has TRBV6-1 and TRBJ1-1; 8 bases agree with TRBD1. The germline V gene encodes CDR1 MNHNS and CDR2 SASEGT. With V trimmed by 2 bases and J by 4 bases, 3 bases remained unmatched. The CDR3 is made up of 14 amino acids. For the CDR3, the DNA is TGTGCCAGCAGTGAATCAGGGGGCCGCACTGAAGCTTTCTTT. It specifies CASSESGGRTEAFF.

The rearrangement links TRBV11-2 to TRBJ2-1; 10 bases agree with TRBD2. Trimming at V came to 3 bases and at J to 9 bases, leaving 5 bases not matched to a gene. Per germline, CDR1 SGHAT and CDR2 FQNNGV. This CDR3 has 14 residues. The CDR3 region has the DNA TGTGCCAGCAGCTTCCTAGCGGGGGCAGGTGAGCAGTTCTTC. Protein sequence: CASSFLAGAGEQFF. The full variable domain, in which reference TRBV11-2 and TRBJ2-1 provide the parts outside the CDR3, is EAGVAQSPRYKIIEKRQSVAFWCNPISGHATLYWYQQILGQGPKLLIQFQNNGVVDDSQLPKDRFSAERLKGVDSTLKIQPAKLEDSAVYLCASSFLAGAGEQFFGPGTRLTVL.

V usage is TRBV6-1 and J usage is TRBJ1-5; D is perhaps TRBD1 (6 bases). This CDR3 contains 13 residues. Germline CDR1 is MNHNS and CDR2 is SASEGT. The ends were cut back, 4 bases at V and 6 bases at J, with 10 bases in the middle. Here the CDR3 DNA reads TGTGCCAGCAGTGGACAGGCCGCTCAGCCCCAGCATTTT. Its protein product is CASSGQAAQPQHF.

The chain is built from TRBV19 and TRBJ2-7, with 9 bases fitting TRBD1. CDR1 is LNHDA and CDR2 is SQIVND in the germline V gene (reference sequence). CDR3 size: 16 residues. With V trimmed by 5 bases and J by 5 bases, 13 bases remained unmatched. CDR3 sequence: CASSPRVGQGSNEQYV. The CDR3 bases are TGTGCCAGTAGTCCCAGGGTGGGACAGGGATCGAACGAGCAGTACGTC.

The V call is TRBV7-9, the J call TRBJ1-2; D call uncertain. V was trimmed by 2 bases and J by 1 base, leaving 8 bases between them. This CDR3 has 14 residues. CDR1 and CDR2 from the germline V gene are SEHNR and FQNEAQ (reference sequence). The DNA for the CDR3 is TGTGCCAGCAGCTTACTGGCCGATAACTATGGCTACACCTTC. It encodes CASSLLADNYGYTF.

The chain links TRBV7-9 to TRBJ1-1, with D perhaps matching TRBD1 (6 bases). The CDR3 contains 13 residues. V was clipped by 7 bases and J by 1 base, with 10 bases between them. Germline V gene lookup returns CDR1 SEHNR and CDR2 FQNEAQ (reference sequence). CDR3 protein: CASIQGQNTEAFF. CDR3 nucleotide sequence: TGTGCCAGCATTCAGGGGCAGAACACTGAAGCTTTCTTT.

This clone was seen many times. CDR3 nucleotides: TGTGCCAGCAGTTGGGGCCGCGGGAACAGCTACACCTTC. Protein product: CASSWGRGNSYTF. The chain recombines TRBV6-5 with TRBJ1-2; possibly TRBD1 for D (5 bases). The CDR3 spans 13 residues. Trimming stripped 4 bases from V and 9 bases from J, with 15 bases between. Germline V CDR1 and CDR2: MNHEY, SVGAGI.

The gene calls are TRBV7-2 and TRBJ2-5, with D possibly matching TRBD2 (5 bases). In germline, CDR1 is SGHTA, CDR2 FQGNSA. V lost 1 base to trimming and J lost 5 bases, with 14 bases between them. The CDR3 sequence is 15 residues long. CDR3 nucleotide sequence: TGTGCCAGCAGCTTAGAGACGAGGGCGTGGGAGACCCAGTACTTC. Translated: CASSLETRAWETQYF. Supplemented by reference TRBV7-2 and TRBJ2-5, the full variable domain reads GAGVSQSPSNKVTEKGKDVELRCDPISGHTALYWYRQSLGQGLEFLIYFQGNSAPDKSGLPSDRFSAERTGGSVSTLTIQRTQQEDSAVYLCASSLETRAWETQYFGPGTRLLVL.

The chain joins TRBV6-1 to TRBJ2-7, with D unclear. Germline V gives CDR1 MNHNS, CDR2 SASEGT. This CDR3 contains 11 residues. Trimming removed 4 bases from V and 0 bases from J, with 1 base in between. This CDR3 is CASSGSYEQYV. CDR3 in DNA: TGTGCCAGCAGTGGCTCCTACGAGCAGTACGTC.

This chain connects TRBV27 to TRBJ2-7; no firm D call. The V gene's germline CDR1 is MNHEY and CDR2 SMNVEV (reference sequence). Trimming took 6 bases from V and 0 from J, leaving 12 bases between them. The CDR3 loop spans 14 amino acids. The CDR3 is CASSPSRSSYEQYF. The CDR3 DNA reads as TGTGCCAGCAGCCCTTCCCGTAGCTCCTACGAGCAGTACTTC.

A few counts support this clone. The chain uses TRBV30 and TRBJ1-5; no reliable D call. The germline CDR1 and CDR2 sequences are GTSNPN and SVGIG (reference sequence). The CDR3 is 12 amino acids. Trimming pared 0 bases from V and 4 bases from J, leaving 4 bases between. Here the CDR3 reads CAWSVANQPQHF. The CDR3 DNA sequence: TGTGCCTGGAGTGTGGCTAATCAGCCCCAGCATTTT. The full variable domain, its missing parts supplied by reference TRBV30 and TRBJ1-5, is SQTIHQWPATLVQPVGSPLSLECTVEGTSNPNLYWYRQAAGRGLQLLFYSVGIGQISSEVPQNLSASRPQDRQFILSSKKLLLSDSGFYLCAWSVANQPQHFGDGTRLSIL.

The chain combines TRBV5-1 with TRBJ1-2; D is perhaps TRBD1 (6 bases). CDR1 SGHRS and CDR2 YFSETQ come from the germline V gene. Trimming pared 4 bases from V and 7 bases from J, leaving 20 bases between. The CDR3 extends over 15 amino acids. DNA of the CDR3: TGCGCCAGCAGCCCGGACGGGGGCGATATCGCTGGCTACACCTTC. It codes for CASSPDGGDIAGYTF.

This clone was seen once. The chain carries TRBV7-9 and TRBJ2-2, with 7 bases that match TRBD1. The junction had 3 bases not matched to a gene; V was cut back by 5 bases and J by 3 bases. The CDR3 totals 14 residues. Germline V gene lookup returns CDR1 SEHNR and CDR2 FQNEAQ (reference sequence). This CDR3 reads CASSTQGDTGELFF. In DNA form, the CDR3 reads TGTGCCAGCAGCACCCAGGGGGACACCGGGGAGCTGTTTTTT.

This clone is medium-sized. The CDR3 is CASSISGTANYGYTF. CDR3 sequence (DNA): TGTGCCAGCAGCATCTCCGGGACAGCTAACTATGGCTACACCTTC. This chain connects TRBV7-9 to TRBJ1-2; 7 bases fit TRBD1. Germline lookup yields CDR1 SEHNR and CDR2 FQNEAQ (reference sequence). V shed 5 bases and J 0 bases; nucleotides not matched to a gene: 6. This CDR3 is 15 amino acids long.

This sequence joins TRBV10-3 and TRBJ2-3, with 10 bases fitting TRBD2. The CDR3 sequence is 16 residues long. Looked up from germline, CDR1 is ENHRY and CDR2 is SYGVKD. V shed 2 bases, J shed 2 bases, and the junction held 4 bases outside the gene matches. The CDR3 DNA is TGTGCCATCAGTGAGCCTGGACTAGCGGACACAGATACGCAGTATTTT. Residues: CAISEPGLADTDTQYF.

The J gene is TRBJ1-1, the V gene TRBV15; the D is unclear. Trimming removed 0 bases at V and 0 bases at J, with 14 bases between. Germline loops: CDR1 LNHNV, CDR2 YYDKDF (reference sequence). The CDR3 loop spans 17 amino acids. CDR3 protein: CATSRDWGRGVNTEAFF. The CDR3 DNA follows: TGTGCCACCAGCAGAGATTGGGGAAGAGGCGTGAACACTGAAGCTTTCTTT.